The clone carrying this T cell receptor beta chain occurred a few times. Its antigen is still unknown. One base away lies a much larger clone, so this may be a sequencing read error. This record belongs to a study of T cells in Graves' hyperthyroidism and ophthalmopathy. Across the whole study: Peripheral blood was acquired at first diagnosis, ahead of any therapy whatsoever. Study-level points and caveats: The model anticipated ophthalmopathy a median around six months pre-onset. Most expanded thyroid clonotypes above 0.001 also appeared in blood.

Amplified regions were TCR beta CDR3 sequences from RNA transcripts. The HTBI primer set drove a first-round RT-PCR of the TCR CDR3. TCRdb reprocessed the multiplex PCR reads via MiXCR and lists one record per CDR3 protein. This table holds fewer than 600,000 distinct CDR3 sequences, 14% found once. Uncontrolled infection, other autoimmune disease, pregnancy or lactation excluded patients. The sequence was collected from a woman aged 40-49 years with Graves' hyperthyroidism. Sequenced sample: blood.

The chain's CDR3 is CASSTGTGHYGYTF. CDR3 DNA sequence: TGTGCCAGCAGTACCGGGACAGGGCACTATGGCTACACCTTC. The chain combines TRBV12-3 or TRBV12-4 with TRBJ1-2, with 9 bases identical to TRBD1. The J segment lost 3 bases and the V segment lost 5 bases, leaving 4 bases of the junction unmatched. This CDR3 is 14 amino acids long.